Each of the 16 T cell receptor beta chains below was sequenced from the same sample in a study of blood T cell repertoires in COVID-19. Clones were read by immunoSEQ multiplex PCR, and TCRdb kept only the in-frame ones, dropping some. This sample yields just under 95,000 clones, of which around three quarters are seen a single time; about 8.4% belongs to the top ten. The sequencing sample was made of peripheral blood. The receptors were sampled from a middle-aged man who had recovered from COVID-19.

The rearrangement uses TRBV11-2 and TRBJ2-5, with D hard to call. V lost 1 base, J lost 0 bases, and 9 bases lay in between. This CDR3 is built from 15 residues. Germline V gene lookup returns CDR1 SGHAT and CDR2 FQNNGV. The DNA of the CDR3 is TGTGCCAGCAGCTTAGGGCCGGGTTACCAAGAGACCCAGTACTTC. This codes for CASSLGPGYQETQYF.

Only a few counts were recorded for this clone. The chain links TRBV11-3 to TRBJ2-1, with D tentatively TRBD1 (5 bases). V was clipped by 1 base and J by 4 bases, with 11 bases between them. CDR1 SGHNT and CDR2 YENEEA come from the germline V gene. The CDR3 has 15 residues. The CDR3, as DNA: TGTGCCAGCAGCTTAGCACAGGTCCAGTACAATGAGCAGTTCTTC. This encodes CASSLAQVQYNEQFF.

The chain combines TRBV9 with TRBJ2-5, with 8 bases that match TRBD2. The CDR3 consists of 16 residues. Germline V gene data show CDR1 as SGDLS and CDR2 as YYNGEE. With 1 base clipped from V and 2 bases from J, the junction kept 7 bases outside the gene matches. The CDR3 bases are TGTGCCAGCAGCGTAATCCCCCCTAGCGGGCAAGAGACCCAGTACTTC. Amino acids: CASSVIPPSGQETQYF.

The gene calls are TRBV5-6 and TRBJ2-7, with TRBD2 as a possible D gene (6 bases). Per germline, CDR1 SGHDT and CDR2 YYEEEE. V gave up 4 bases and J gave up 2 bases, with 13 bases separating them. The CDR3 spans 14 residues. The CDR3 nucleotides are TGTGCCAGCAGCCCCATCGCGGGGACCTACGAGCAGTACTTC. Amino acids: CASSPIAGTYEQYF.

The V call is TRBV20-1, the J call TRBJ2-2, with unresolved D. Trimming took 1 base from V and 7 from J, leaving 4 bases between them. The length of the CDR3 is 11 residues. Looked up from germline, CDR1 is DFQATT and CDR2 is SNEGSKA (reference sequence). CDR3 DNA sequence: TGCAGTGCTAGAGCTAACGGGGAGCTGTTTTTT. This sequence encodes CSARANGELFF.

The rearrangement links TRBV24-1 to TRBJ2-7; 7 nucleotides align to TRBD1. Looked up from germline, CDR1 is KGHDR and CDR2 is SFDVKD. This CDR3 is 16 amino acids long. V lost 4 bases, J lost 3 bases, and 11 bases stayed unmatched. CDR3 sequence: CATSDPTGPKGYEQYF. As DNA, the CDR3 is TGTGCCACCAGTGACCCGACAGGGCCCAAAGGCTACGAGCAGTACTTC.

The rearrangement uses TRBV7-2 and TRBJ2-3; unclear D gene. Trimming took off 3 bases at V and 4 bases at J, with 11 bases between the two ends. The CDR3 length is 14 residues. Looked up from germline, CDR1 is SGHTA and CDR2 is FQGNSA. In DNA, the CDR3 is TGTGCCAGCAGCTTCCGACAAGGCGCAGATACGCAGTATTTT. Its translation is CASSFRQGADTQYF.

This rearrangement joins TRBV4-1 to TRBJ2-7; possibly TRBD2 for D (6 bases). The CDR3 contains 16 residues. Trimming removed 1 base at V and 5 bases at J, with 18 bases between. Germline V CDR1 and CDR2: MGHRA, YSYEKL. CDR3 DNA sequence: TGCGCCAGCAGCCAAGGTAGTAATACCTGGGGGGACGAGCAGTACTTC. It yields the protein CASSQGSNTWGDEQYF.

There are a few counts of this clone. This chain joins TRBV7-3 and TRBJ2-5; 7 bases are a match to TRBD2. The CDR3 is 15 amino acids. CDR1 and CDR2 from the germline V gene are SGHTA and FQGTGA. V shed 0 bases and J 4 bases; nucleotides not matched to a gene: 5. CDR3 loop: CASSLTASSGETQYF. The CDR3 DNA is TGTGCCAGCAGCTTAACAGCGTCTAGCGGAGAGACCCAGTACTTC. The whole variable domain, remainder taken from reference TRBV7-3 and TRBJ2-5, is GAGVSQTPSNKVTEKGKYVELRCDPISGHTALYWYRQSLGQGPEFLIYFQGTGAADDSGLPNDRFFAVRPEGSVSTLKIQRTERGDSAVYLCASSLTASSGETQYFGPGTRLLVL.

The chain uses TRBV4-2 and TRBJ2-4, with 13 bases aligning to TRBD2. Germline assignment: CDR1 LGHNA and CDR2 YNFKEQ. The CDR3 has 17 residues. The J segment lost 8 bases and the V segment lost 0 bases, leaving 7 bases of the junction unmatched. The CDR3, as DNA: TGTGCCAGCAGCCAAGAGGGACTAGCGGGAAAGATTGACATTCAGTACTTC. This translates into CASSQEGLAGKIDIQYF.

The rearrangement uses TRBV3-1 (or the pseudogene TRBV3-2) and TRBJ2-5; 10 nucleotides match TRBD1. The junction had 8 bases not matched to a gene; V was cut back by 2 bases and J by 5 bases. This CDR3 spans 16 amino acids. Per germline, CDR1 LGHDT and CDR2 YNNKEL (reference sequence). The CDR3 sequence: CASSQPGQGVRETQYF. In DNA form, the CDR3 reads TGTGCCAGCAGCCAACCAGGACAGGGGGTTCGGGAGACCCAGTACTTC.

The chain has TRBV9 and TRBJ2-1, with D perhaps matching TRBD1 (6 bases). CDR3 length: 16 amino acids. Trimming left V 0 bases short and J 5 bases short, with 15 bases between. Looked up from germline, CDR1 is SGDLS and CDR2 is YYNGEE. CDR3 DNA: TGTGCCAGCAGCGTAGGCAGGGGCCACGCTAACAATGAGCAGTTCTTC. As protein: CASSVGRGHANNEQFF. The full variable domain, its missing parts supplied by reference TRBV9 and TRBJ2-1, is DSGVTQTPKHLITATGQRVTLRCSPRSGDLSVYWYQQSLDQGLQFLIQYYNGEERAKGNILERFSAQQFPDLHSELNLSSLELGDSALYFCASSVGRGHANNEQFFGPGTRLTVL.

The chain has TRBV5-1 and TRBJ2-7, with D perhaps matching TRBD1 (5 bases). Trimming shortened V by 8 bases and J by 2 bases, and 17 bases separated the two germline ends. The CDR3 is 14 residues long. From germline, CDR1 is SGHRS and CDR2 YFSETQ. CDR3 in DNA: TGCGCCAGGTATTCTACAGGAGACACCTACGAGCAGTACTTC. This translates into CARYSTGDTYEQYF.

J is TRBJ2-7 and V is TRBV10-3; D not certain. CDR1 and CDR2 (germline): ENHRY, SYGVKD. This CDR3 is 16 amino acids long. V lost 0 bases and J 3 bases, leaving 15 bases between the germline ends. CDR3 in DNA: TGTGCCATCAGTGAGTCGAAAGTGGTACAGAACTACGAGCAGTACTTC. Amino acid sequence: CAISESKVVQNYEQYF.

The gene calls are TRBV29-1 and TRBJ2-1, with 10 bases identical to TRBD2. Per germline, CDR1 SQVTM and CDR2 ANQGSEA. This CDR3 contains 13 residues. Trimming at V came to 6 bases and at J to 7 bases, leaving 6 bases not matched to a gene. The CDR3 spells CSVGDSGRNEQFF. Written as DNA, the CDR3 is TGCAGCGTGGGAGATAGCGGGAGGAATGAGCAGTTCTTC.

Details on this clone: The same CDR3 is also encoded by other DNA sequences in this sample. The rearrangement uses TRBV6-5 and TRBJ2-1, with 9 bases lining up with TRBD1. V lost 6 bases to trimming and J lost 1 base; unmatched junction nucleotides: 4. The CDR3 has 15 residues. The V gene's germline CDR1 is MNHEY and CDR2 SVGAGI. The CDR3 DNA sequence: TGTGCCAGCAGCTCCGGGACAGGGTCCTACAATGAGCAGTTCTTC. Translating gives CASSSGTGSYNEQFF.